Below are 30 T cell receptor beta chains sequenced from a single sample in a study of T cells in Graves' hyperthyroidism and ophthalmopathy. Template material for amplifying TCR beta CDR3 regions consisted of RNA transcripts. First-round RT-PCR of the TCR CDR3 relied on the HTBI primer set. TCRdb called the multiplex PCR reads again in MiXCR, with one record for every CDR3 protein. The sample consists of about 600,000 distinct CDR3 sequences, about 14% of them appearing once. Sequencing input: blood. Source of these receptors: a woman under 30 with Graves' ophthalmopathy.

In its sample, this clonotype was seen a few times. V and J are TRBV29-1 and TRBJ1-1; tentative D call: TRBD1 (5 bases). The CDR3 covers 15 residues. Germline lookup yields CDR1 SQVTM and CDR2 ANQGSEA. The V and J ends lost 5 bases and 4 bases respectively, with 20 bases between them. CDR3 amino acids: CSVWGRHSRSTEAFF. The CDR3 bases are TGCAGCGTTTGGGGACGCCACTCCCGGAGCACTGAAGCTTTCTTT.

This clonotype was observed many times. CDR3 in amino acids: CASSIWTGNTEAFF. In DNA form, the CDR3 reads TGCGCCAGCAGCATCTGGACAGGGAACACTGAAGCTTTCTTT. This chain connects TRBV5-1 to TRBJ1-1, with TRBD1 identical over 7 bases. CDR1 and CDR2 (germline): SGHRS, YFSETQ. V shed 4 bases and J 1 base; nucleotides not matched to a gene: 4. This CDR3 contains 14 residues.

This clonotype was recorded many times. The V and J genes are TRBV28 and TRBJ2-7; TRBD1 or TRBD2 may be the D gene (5 bases each). Trimming stripped 5 bases from V and 2 bases from J, with 13 bases between. Germline V gene lookup returns CDR1 MDHEN and CDR2 SYDVKM. This CDR3 spans 14 amino acids. CDR3 amino acids: CASSRDGGPYEQYF. In nucleotides, the CDR3 is TGTGCCAGCAGTCGGGACGGAGGACCCTACGAGCAGTACTTC.

Many counts were recorded for this clonotype. The rearrangement joins TRBV2 to TRBJ2-5, with 12 positions matching TRBD1. Germline V gives CDR1 SNHLY, CDR2 FYNNEI. The CDR3 runs to 17 residues. With 2 bases clipped from V and 5 bases from J, the junction kept 9 bases outside the gene matches. The CDR3 region has the DNA TGTGCCAGCAGTGAACCGGGACAGGGGGCGCAGCGGGAGACCCAGTACTTC. Translated, it gives CASSEPGQGAQRETQYF.

This clonotype has a handful of counts. The chain joins TRBV5-8 to TRBJ2-7, with 10 nucleotides matching TRBD1. V dropped 4 bases and J dropped 7; count of bases not matched to a gene: 8. In germline, CDR1 is SGHTS, CDR2 YDEGEE. The CDR3 length is 14 residues. The chain's CDR3 is CASSGGTGDREQYF. The DNA for the CDR3 is TGTGCCAGCAGCGGGGGGACAGGGGATAGGGAGCAGTACTTC. Based on the CDR3 plus reference TRBV5-8 and TRBJ2-7, the full variable domain is EAGVTQSPTHLIKTRGQQATLRCSPISGHTSVYWYQQALGLGLQFLLWYDEGEERNRGNFPPRFSGRQFPNYSSELNVNALELEDSALYLCASSGGTGDREQYFGPGTRLTVT.

Many counts were recorded for this clonotype. V and J are TRBV27 and TRBJ2-7; 7 bases fit TRBD1. Unmatched junction bases numbered 11, after V lost 7 bases and J lost 5 bases. Germline V CDR1 and CDR2: MNHEY, SMNVEV (reference sequence). CDR3 length equals 14 residues. The CDR3 region has the DNA TGTGCCAGCACTCGATCGGGACAGCACAACGAGCAGTACTTC. It is translated as CASTRSGQHNEQYF.

This clonotype has a handful of counts. The chain combines TRBV29-1 with TRBJ1-1; no clear D gene. Trimming pared 7 bases from V and 3 bases from J, leaving 15 bases between. The CDR3 consists of 13 residues. CDR1 SQVTM and CDR2 ANQGSEA come from the germline V gene. This CDR3 reads CSADELEYTEAFF. The CDR3 DNA sequence: TGCAGCGCCGACGAATTGGAGTACACTGAAGCTTTCTTT.

The chain joins TRBV11-3 to TRBJ2-2; 11 bases fit TRBD1. The CDR3 runs 16 residues. The trim removed 4 bases at V and 5 bases at J, leaving 6 bases unmatched. In germline, CDR1 is SGHNT, CDR2 YENEEA. Written as DNA, the CDR3 is TGTGCCAGCAGCTCCGCCGGGACAGGGGGAACCGGGGAGCTGTTTTTT. Translation: CASSSAGTGGTGELFF.

This clonotype was counted many times. This chain links TRBV7-9 with TRBJ2-1, with 11 bases aligning to TRBD2. There are 18 residues in the CDR3. In germline, CDR1 is SEHNR, CDR2 FQNEAQ (reference sequence). After removal of 1 base from V and 8 bases from J, the junction contained 13 bases not matched to a gene. Here the CDR3 reads CASSLGQLAGASSYEQFF. DNA of the CDR3: TGTGCCAGCAGCTTAGGTCAACTAGCGGGAGCCAGTTCGTATGAGCAGTTCTTC.

In this sample, this clonotype turned up many times. V and J are TRBV20-1 and TRBJ1-5; 7 bases line up with TRBD1. J gave up 0 bases and V 6 bases, and 14 bases lay outside the gene matches. In germline, CDR1 is DFQATT, CDR2 SNEGSKA (reference sequence). The CDR3 consists of 17 residues. CDR3 DNA sequence: TGCAGTGCGGGCTCACCCGGGACAGATAATAGCAATCAGCCCCAGCATTTT. Translation: CSAGSPGTDNSNQPQHF.

This clonotype was recorded many times. The V gene is TRBV11-2, the J gene TRBJ2-2, with D perhaps matching TRBD1 (6 bases). CDR3 length: 15 amino acids. Per germline, CDR1 SGHAT and CDR2 FQNNGV. The V gene lost 0 bases and the J gene lost 4 bases, with 9 bases spanning the gap. The CDR3 DNA reads as TGTGCCAGCAGCTTAGAGGGGGCGGGCACCGGGGAGCTGTTTTTT. It is translated as CASSLEGAGTGELFF.

This clonotype has at least ten counts. The V and J genes are TRBV27 and TRBJ2-7; TRBD1 might be the D (6 bases). V lost 3 bases and J lost 2, with 17 bases in between. Germline lookup yields CDR1 MNHEY and CDR2 SMNVEV (reference sequence). The length of the CDR3 is 16 residues. This CDR3 is CASSFLSDGDTYEQYF. In DNA form, the CDR3 reads TGTGCCAGCAGTTTCCTATCCGACGGGGACACCTACGAGCAGTACTTC.

This clonotype was observed at least ten times. V is TRBV4-1 and J is TRBJ1-6; D gene ambiguous. The CDR3 has 12 amino acids. Germline CDR1 MGHRA, CDR2 YSYEKL. Trimming stripped 4 bases from V and 11 bases from J, with 9 bases between. Written as DNA, the CDR3 is TGCGCCAGCAGCCCCACACTGGCACCCCTCCACTTT. Encoded protein: CASSPTLAPLHF.

This clonotype was observed at least ten times. This chain links TRBV5-6 with TRBJ2-7; D tentatively fits TRBD1 or TRBD2 (5 bases each). Germline assignment: CDR1 SGHDT and CDR2 YYEEEE. Trimming pared 1 base from V and 4 bases from J, leaving 12 bases between. CDR3 length equals 14 residues. CDR3: CASSLPGSQYEQYF. The CDR3 DNA follows: TGTGCCAGCAGCTTGCCAGGGAGTCAGTACGAGCAGTACTTC.

This clonotype came up many times. The chain has TRBV28 and TRBJ1-2; TRBD1 is a possible D gene (5 bases). V lost 5 bases, J lost 8 bases, and 12 bases lay in between. CDR1 is MDHEN and CDR2 is SYDVKM in the germline V gene. The CDR3 totals 12 residues. CDR3 region: CASSRRGDGYTF. CDR3 in DNA: TGTGCCAGCAGTCGCCGGGGGGACGGCTACACCTTC.

This clonotype was seen ten or more times. This chain uses TRBV15 with TRBJ1-2; D uncertain. V was cut by 0 bases and J by 7 bases, with 9 bases left in between. Germline lookup yields CDR1 LNHNV and CDR2 YYDKDF (reference sequence). CDR3 length: 13 residues. This CDR3 reads CATSRESLVGYTF. The DNA of the CDR3 is TGTGCCACCAGCAGAGAAAGCTTAGTTGGCTACACCTTC.

The chain has TRBV25-1 and TRBJ1-2, with a tentative D call TRBD1 (5 bases). The CDR3 is made up of 16 amino acids. Germline V gene data show CDR1 as MGHDK and CDR2 as SYGVNS. V lost 3 bases, J lost 5 bases, and 19 bases lay in between. CDR3 sequence (DNA): TGTGCCAGCAGTGACCGGCCGGGGGAAGTAGGATATGGCTACACCTTC. Its translation: CASSDRPGEVGYGYTF.

In its sample, this clonotype was seen many times. The chain joins TRBV20-1 to TRBJ2-7, with 8 nucleotides matching TRBD1. Germline CDR1 DFQATT, CDR2 SNEGSKA (reference sequence). J was trimmed by 3 bases and V by 7 bases; bases with no gene match: 5. The length of the CDR3 is 12 residues. This CDR3 is CSGGDRHYEQYF. The CDR3 nucleotides are TGCAGTGGAGGGGACAGGCACTACGAGCAGTACTTC.

There are a few counts of this clonotype. The genes are TRBV29-1 and TRBJ2-1; D is unresolved. CDR3 length equals 14 residues. Germline CDR1 is SQVTM and CDR2 is ANQGSEA. Trimming shortened V by 4 bases and J by 15 bases, and 25 bases separated the two germline ends. CDR3 bases: TGCAGCGTTGCAAGGGAACCTCACTTTTTCTGGCGGTTCTTC. Its translation is CSVAREPHFFWRFF.

V and J are TRBV6-2 or TRBV6-3 and TRBJ2-5; D remains ambiguous. The CDR3 has 12 amino acids. Germline V gives CDR1 MNHEY, CDR2 SVGEGT. V gave up 6 bases and J gave up 1 base, with 6 bases separating them. This chain's CDR3 is CASRGSQETQYF. In DNA, the CDR3 is TGTGCCAGCAGGGGCAGCCAAGAGACCCAGTACTTC.

Details on this clonotype: A single base separates this from a much larger clone, so it may be a read error. The rearrangement uses TRBV7-2 and TRBJ2-1, with D maybe TRBD2 (6 bases). CDR1 is SGHTA and CDR2 is FQGNSA in the germline V gene. Trimming pared 4 bases from V and 2 bases from J, leaving 12 bases between. The CDR3 totals 15 residues. The CDR3 loop is CASSSRDSPYNEQFF. For the CDR3, the DNA is TGTGCCAGCAGCTCCCGGGACTCTCCCTACAATGAGCAGTTCTTC.

The J gene is TRBJ2-1, the V gene TRBV6-1; 7 nucleotides align to TRBD2. Trimming took 6 bases from V and 2 from J; bases not matched to a gene: 13. From germline, CDR1 is MNHNS and CDR2 SASEGT. The CDR3 covers 17 residues. CDR3 amino acids: CASRRAGLADPYNEQFF. As DNA, the CDR3 is TGTGCCAGCAGGAGGGCGGGCCTAGCGGATCCCTACAATGAGCAGTTCTTC.

This clonotype occurred many times. This chain uses TRBV7-9 with TRBJ2-1, with D possibly matching TRBD2 (6 bases). The CDR3 runs to 15 residues. Trimming shortened V by 5 bases and J by 6 bases, and 17 bases separated the two germline ends. Germline lookup yields CDR1 SEHNR and CDR2 FQNEAQ (reference sequence). The DNA of the CDR3 is TGTGCCAGCAGCCCCCCCGGGACTGGAATCAATGAGCAGTTCTTC. This sequence encodes CASSPPGTGINEQFF. Full variable domain (missing parts from reference TRBV7-9 and TRBJ2-1): DTGVSQNPRHKITKRGQNVTFRCDPISEHNRLYWYRQTLGQGPEFLTYFQNEAQLEKSRLLSDRFSAERPKGSFSTLEIQRTEQGDSAMYLCASSPPGTGINEQFFGPGTRLTVL.

This clonotype occurred many times. This rearrangement joins TRBV18 to TRBJ1-1; the D gene is possibly TRBD1 (5 bases). The CDR3 loop spans 13 amino acids. CDR1 KGHSH and CDR2 LQKENI come from the germline V gene. Trimming took off 5 bases at V and 2 bases at J, with 9 bases between the two ends. CDR3 coding DNA: TGTGCCAGCTCAGGGACGGTTAACACTGAAGCTTTCTTT. The encoded protein is CASSGTVNTEAFF.

This clonotype was seen repeatedly, ten times or more. This chain uses TRBV6-1 with TRBJ1-5; D remains unclear. In germline, CDR1 is MNHNS, CDR2 SASEGT. V lost 3 bases to trimming and J lost 0 bases, with 12 bases between them. This CDR3 contains 16 residues. CDR3 bases: TGTGCCAGCAGTGAGTGGGGAGTAAGTAGCAATCAGCCCCAGCATTTT. As protein: CASSEWGVSSNQPQHF.

The V gene is TRBV6-1, the J gene TRBJ2-7; 7 positions match TRBD2. The CDR3 loop spans 14 amino acids. In germline, CDR1 is MNHNS, CDR2 SASEGT. V lost 4 bases to trimming and J lost 2 bases; unmatched junction nucleotides: 5. CDR3 nucleotide sequence: TGTGCCAGCAGTGTCCGGGACTACACCTACGAGCAGTACTTC. Translating it yields CASSVRDYTYEQYF.

This clonotype showed up many times. The J gene is TRBJ1-5, the V gene TRBV28; 7 bases align to TRBD1. V gave up 4 bases and J gave up 5 bases; unmatched junction bases: 20. The CDR3 is 19 residues long. The V gene's germline CDR1 is MDHEN and CDR2 SYDVKM. CDR3 nucleotides: TGTGCCAGCAGTTCGGCCCCGCTCAGGGGGGAAGGCGCCTATCAGCCCCAGCATTTT. The encoded protein is CASSSAPLRGEGAYQPQHF.

This clonotype has ten or more counts. The chain has TRBV7-2 and TRBJ1-2; no clear D. Per the germline V gene, CDR1 is SGHTA and CDR2 is FQGNSA. Trimming shortened V by 1 base and J by 7 bases, and 10 bases separated the two germline ends. This CDR3 is built from 13 residues. In DNA form, the CDR3 reads TGTGCCAGCAGCTTAGGGCCAGTAAGTGGCTACACCTTC. It translates to CASSLGPVSGYTF.

This clonotype was seen ten or more times. This chain connects TRBV11-2 to TRBJ2-7; D not resolved. Trimming left V 4 bases short and J 7 bases short, with 14 bases between. The CDR3 covers 13 residues. The germline CDR1 and CDR2 sequences are SGHAT and FQNNGV. The CDR3 loop reads CASSSFNPGEQYF. Written as DNA, the CDR3 is TGTGCCAGCAGCTCCTTCAACCCCGGGGAGCAGTACTTC.

This clonotype was seen once. The CDR3 nucleotides read TGTGCCAGCAGTGCCGCACGCGGGGAGCTGTTTTTT. It specifies CASSAARGELFF. This chain links TRBV27 with TRBJ2-2; D is ambiguous. The CDR3 runs 12 residues. V lost 5 bases to trimming and J lost 7 bases, with 8 bases between them. Germline values: CDR1 MNHEY, CDR2 SMNVEV (reference sequence).